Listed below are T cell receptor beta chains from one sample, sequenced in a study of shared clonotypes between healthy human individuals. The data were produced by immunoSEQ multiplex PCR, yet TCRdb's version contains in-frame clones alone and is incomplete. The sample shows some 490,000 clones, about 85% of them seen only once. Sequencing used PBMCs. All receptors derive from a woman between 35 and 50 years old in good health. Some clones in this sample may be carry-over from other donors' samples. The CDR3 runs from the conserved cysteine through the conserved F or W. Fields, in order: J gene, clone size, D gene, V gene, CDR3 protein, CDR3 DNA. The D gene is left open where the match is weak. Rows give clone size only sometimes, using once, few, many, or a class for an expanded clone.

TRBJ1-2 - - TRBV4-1 CASSQGGGALSSGYTF TGCGCCAGCAGCCAAGGGGGGGGCGCGCTTTCGAGTGGCTACACCTTC
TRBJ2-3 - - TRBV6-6 CASSFGGSTDTQYF TGTGCCAGCAGTTTCGGTGGGAGCACAGATACGCAGTATTTT
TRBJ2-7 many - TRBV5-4 CASSLDGVRHEQYF TGTGCCAGCAGCCTGGACGGCGTTCGTCACGAGCAGTACTTC
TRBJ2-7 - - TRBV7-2 CASSPAGKSTYEQYF TGTGCCAGCAGCCCCGCAGGGAAGAGTACCTACGAGCAGTACTTC
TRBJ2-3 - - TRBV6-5 CASSLNSITDTQYF TGTGCCAGCAGTTTGAACAGTATCACAGATACGCAGTATTTT
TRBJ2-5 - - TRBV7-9 CASSLGTFGETQYF TGTGCCAGCAGCTTAGGGACCTTCGGAGAGACCCAGTACTTC
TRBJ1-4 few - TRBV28 CASSLVALNEKLFF TGTGCCAGCAGTTTAGTTGCCCTTAATGAAAAACTGTTTTTT
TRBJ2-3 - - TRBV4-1 CASSQEEGSGDTQYF TGCGCCAGCAGCCAAGAGGAGGGGAGTGGAGATACGCAGTATTTT
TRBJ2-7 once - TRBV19 CASSMGHNFPYEQYF TGTGCCAGTAGTATGGGACACAACTTCCCCTACGAGCAGTACTTC
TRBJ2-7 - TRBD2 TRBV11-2 CASSPKASGSYEQYF TGTGCCAGCAGCCCCAAGGCTAGCGGATCCTACGAGCAGTACTTC
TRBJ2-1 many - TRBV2 CASSVGSYNEQFF TGTGCCAGCTCTGTCGGCTCCTACAATGAGCAGTTCTTC